This TCR beta chain is drawn from a study of patients and donors after allogeneic stem cell transplantation. The CDR3 is 15 residues long. V lost 4 bases and J 6 bases, leaving 19 bases between the germline ends. The germline V gene encodes CDR1 SGHRS and CDR2 YFSETQ. At least ten counts were recorded for this clonotype. In TCRdb, the RT-PCR reads were re-called with MiXCR into one record per CDR3 protein. The profile shows hundreds of thousands of distinct CDR3 sequences, 16% of them singletons. The gene calls are TRBV5-1 and TRBJ1-1, with D possibly being TRBD1 (6 bases). Material: blood, either unsorted or a sorted T cell fraction (not recorded which). This clonotype originated in a human donor who was either an allogeneic HSCT recipient or a stem cell or donor lymphocyte infusion donor (not recorded which). It is not recorded whose cells these are; they may come from a transplant donor. This CDR3 reads CASSQEGTSFPEAFF. CDR3 nucleotide sequence: TGCGCCAGCAGCCAGGAAGGGACATCATTCCCTGAAGCTTTCTTT.